This T cell receptor (beta chain) was observed in a study of shared clonotypes between healthy human individuals. Study in general: Donors had three CD4 naive, three CD4 memory, two CD8 naive and one CD8 memory plate apiece.

Trimming removed 1 base from V and 9 bases from J, with 16 bases in between. From germline, CDR1 is SEHNR and CDR2 FQNEAQ (reference sequence). The CDR3 runs to 15 residues. Sequencing used immunoSEQ multiplex PCR; TCRdb keeps in-frame clones, though not all of them. The sample records over a million clones, 65% to 75% being singletons. The gene calls are TRBV7-9 and TRBJ2-1, with D uncertain. This TCR came from a young man in good health. The sample consisted of memory CD4+ T cells sorted from blood. The subset was: CD45RA-negative fraction. CDR3 sequence (DNA): TGTGCCAGCAGCTTAGGGCGCACAGTCGAGGTTGAGCAGTTCTTC. Protein sequence: CASSLGRTVEVEQFF.